The entry below describes one T cell receptor beta chain. A read error may account for a junction end that differs from germline. This sample stems from a study of tumor-infiltrating lymphocytes in primary liver carcinoma. The germline CDR1 and CDR2 sequences are SGHAT and FQDESV (reference sequence). The CDR3 is 19 amino acids. Unsorted bulk tissue, roughly 20-33 mg of it, served as the source for co-extraction of RNA and DNA. cDNA specific to TCR beta was made from about 0.45 ug of total RNA, with a constant-region primer employed for priming. Researchers made the TCR beta libraries by running three nested multiplex PCR rounds with slightly modified ARM-PCR. Primers for the first two PCR rounds were TRBV1-TRBV30 forward primers and a C-beta reverse primer (approximately 10 cycles per round). TCRdb analysed the multiplex PCR reads with MiXCR anew, one entry per CDR3 protein. The sample contains under 130,000 distinct CDR3 sequences, 82% of which appear only once.

The chain employs TRBV11-1 and TRBJ2-3; D may match TRBD1 or TRBD2 (5 bases each). Sequencing input: liver tumor tissue from sampling region 3. The sample's subset: tumor region T3, left-lateral pole. The clonotype originates from a middle-aged man with primary liver carcinoma and hepatitis B virus infection. DNA of the CDR3: TGTGCCAGCATCTCTGGGGGAAACTCTGTTGGAGCCCGCACAGATGCGCAGTATTTT. Protein: CASISGGNSVGARTDAQYF.